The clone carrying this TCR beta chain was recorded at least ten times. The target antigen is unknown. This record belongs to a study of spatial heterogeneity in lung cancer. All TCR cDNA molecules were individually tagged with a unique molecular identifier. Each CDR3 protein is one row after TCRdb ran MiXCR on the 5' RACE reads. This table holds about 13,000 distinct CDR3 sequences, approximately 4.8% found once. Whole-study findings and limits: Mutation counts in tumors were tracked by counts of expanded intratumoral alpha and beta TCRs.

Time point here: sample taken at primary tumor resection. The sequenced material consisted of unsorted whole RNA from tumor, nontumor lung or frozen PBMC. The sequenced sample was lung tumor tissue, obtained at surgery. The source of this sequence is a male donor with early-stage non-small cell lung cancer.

In DNA, the CDR3 is TGTGCCAGTAGGAAAACAGGGGGTAGCAATCAGCCCCAGCATTTT. It translates to CASRKTGGSNQPQHF. The chain is built from TRBV12-3 or TRBV12-4 and TRBJ1-5; 8 bases are shared with TRBD1. The CDR3 spans 15 residues. With V trimmed by 9 bases and J by 0 bases, 7 bases remained unmatched.